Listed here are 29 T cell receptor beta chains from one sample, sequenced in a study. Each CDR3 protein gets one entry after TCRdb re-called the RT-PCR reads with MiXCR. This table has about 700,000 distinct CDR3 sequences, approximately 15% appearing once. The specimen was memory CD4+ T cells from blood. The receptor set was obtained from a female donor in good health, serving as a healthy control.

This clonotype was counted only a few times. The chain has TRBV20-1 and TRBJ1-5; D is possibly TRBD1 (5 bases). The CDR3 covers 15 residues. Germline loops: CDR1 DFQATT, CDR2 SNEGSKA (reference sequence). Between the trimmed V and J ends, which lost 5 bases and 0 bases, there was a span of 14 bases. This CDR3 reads CSAYNGANSNQPQHF. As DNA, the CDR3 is TGCAGTGCTTATAACGGGGCGAATAGCAATCAGCCCCAGCATTTT.

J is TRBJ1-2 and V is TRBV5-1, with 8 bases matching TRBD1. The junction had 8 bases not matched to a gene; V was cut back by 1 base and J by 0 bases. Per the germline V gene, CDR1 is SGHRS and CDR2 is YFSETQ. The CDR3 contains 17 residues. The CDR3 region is CASSLSGTGPPNYGYTF. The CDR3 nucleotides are TGCGCCAGCAGCTTGTCCGGGACAGGACCTCCTAACTATGGCTACACCTTC.

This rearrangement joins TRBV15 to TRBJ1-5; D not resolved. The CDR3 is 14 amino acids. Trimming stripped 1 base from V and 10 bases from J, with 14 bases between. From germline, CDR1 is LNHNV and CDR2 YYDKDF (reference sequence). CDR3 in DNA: TGTGCCACCAGCAGAGGGACCGTCGGTCGACCCCAGCATTTT. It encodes CATSRGTVGRPQHF.

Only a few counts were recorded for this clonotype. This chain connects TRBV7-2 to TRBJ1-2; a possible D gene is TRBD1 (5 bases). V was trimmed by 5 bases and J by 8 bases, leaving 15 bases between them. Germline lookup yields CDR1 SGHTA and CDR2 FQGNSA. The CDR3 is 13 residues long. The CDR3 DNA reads TGTGCCAGCAGCCAAACAGGCCTTCGGGGCTACACCTTC. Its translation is CASSQTGLRGYTF.

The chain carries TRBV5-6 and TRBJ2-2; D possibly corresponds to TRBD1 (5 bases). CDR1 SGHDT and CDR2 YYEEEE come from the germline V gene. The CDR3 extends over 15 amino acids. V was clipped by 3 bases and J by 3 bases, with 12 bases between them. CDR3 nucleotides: TGTGCCAGCAGCTATGTCAGCAGGGACACCGGGGAGCTGTTTTTT. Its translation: CASSYVSRDTGELFF.

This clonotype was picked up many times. CDR3 nucleotide sequence: TGCGCCAGCAGCCGGACTAGTTCTGAAGAGACCCAGTACTTC. Its protein product is CASSRTSSEETQYF. The genes are TRBV5-1 and TRBJ2-5; 7 bases agree with TRBD2. The CDR3 loop spans 14 amino acids. V gave up 4 bases and J gave up 3 bases; unmatched junction bases: 6. The germline V gene has CDR1 SGHRS and CDR2 YFSETQ.

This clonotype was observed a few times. The CDR3 sequence: CASSLGLAGKETQYF. Here the CDR3 DNA reads TGTGCCAGCAGCTTAGGTCTAGCGGGAAAAGAGACCCAGTACTTC. This chain connects TRBV7-2 to TRBJ2-5; 9 bases align to TRBD2. The CDR3 has 15 amino acids. Germline V lookup: CDR1 SGHTA, CDR2 FQGNSA. Trimming at V came to 1 base and at J to 3 bases, leaving 3 bases not matched to a gene.

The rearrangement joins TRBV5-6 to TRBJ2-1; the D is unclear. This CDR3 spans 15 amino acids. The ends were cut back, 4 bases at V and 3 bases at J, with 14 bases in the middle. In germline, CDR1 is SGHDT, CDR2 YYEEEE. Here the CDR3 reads CASSRRATLYNEQFF. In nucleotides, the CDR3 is TGTGCCAGCAGCCGTAGAGCGACCCTCTACAATGAGCAGTTCTTC.

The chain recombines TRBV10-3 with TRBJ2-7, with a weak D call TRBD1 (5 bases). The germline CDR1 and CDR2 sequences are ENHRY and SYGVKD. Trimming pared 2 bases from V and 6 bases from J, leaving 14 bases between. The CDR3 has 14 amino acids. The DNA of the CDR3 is TGTGCCATCAGTGAGACAGGAGCTAGGAGCGAGCAGTACTTC. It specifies CAISETGARSEQYF.

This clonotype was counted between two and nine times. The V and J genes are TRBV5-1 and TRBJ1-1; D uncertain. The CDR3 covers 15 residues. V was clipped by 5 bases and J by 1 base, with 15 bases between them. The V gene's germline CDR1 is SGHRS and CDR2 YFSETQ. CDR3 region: CASSLGVGENTEAFF. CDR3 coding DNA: TGCGCCAGCAGTTTAGGAGTCGGGGAGAACACTGAAGCTTTCTTT.

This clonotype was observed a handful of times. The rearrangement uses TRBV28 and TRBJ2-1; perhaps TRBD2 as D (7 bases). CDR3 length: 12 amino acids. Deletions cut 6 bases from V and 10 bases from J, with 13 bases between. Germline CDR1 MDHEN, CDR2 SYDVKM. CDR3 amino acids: CASRGALAEQFF. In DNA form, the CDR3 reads TGTGCCAGCAGGGGGGCACTAGCGGAGCAGTTCTTC. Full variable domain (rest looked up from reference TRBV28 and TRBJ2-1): DVKVTQSSRYLVKRTGEKVFLECVQDMDHENMFWYRQDPGLGLRLIYFSYDVKMKEKGDIPEGYSVSREKKERFSLILESASTNQTSMYLCASRGALAEQFFGPGTRLTVL.

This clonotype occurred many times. CDR3 sequence: CSVETSGETQYF. The DNA of the CDR3 is TGCAGCGTTGAAACTAGCGGAGAGACCCAGTACTTC. The rearrangement links TRBV29-1 to TRBJ2-5; 8 nucleotides align to TRBD2. Germline CDR1 and CDR2: SQVTM and ANQGSEA. V lost 2 bases, J lost 4 bases, and 0 bases stayed unmatched. CDR3 size: 12 residues.

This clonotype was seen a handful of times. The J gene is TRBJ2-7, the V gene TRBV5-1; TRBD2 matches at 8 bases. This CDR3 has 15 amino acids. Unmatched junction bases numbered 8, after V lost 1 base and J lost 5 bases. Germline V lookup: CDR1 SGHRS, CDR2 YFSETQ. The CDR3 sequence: CASSLSGGKENEQYF. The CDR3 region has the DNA TGCGCCAGCAGCTTGAGCGGGGGCAAAGAAAACGAGCAGTACTTC.

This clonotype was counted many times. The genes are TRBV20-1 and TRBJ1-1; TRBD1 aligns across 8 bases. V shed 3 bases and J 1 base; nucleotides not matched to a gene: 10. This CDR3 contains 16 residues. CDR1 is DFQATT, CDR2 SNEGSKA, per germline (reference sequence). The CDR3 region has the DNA TGCAGTGCTAGGAGCACAGGGGGAATAGGGAACACTGAAGCTTTCTTT. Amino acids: CSARSTGGIGNTEAFF.

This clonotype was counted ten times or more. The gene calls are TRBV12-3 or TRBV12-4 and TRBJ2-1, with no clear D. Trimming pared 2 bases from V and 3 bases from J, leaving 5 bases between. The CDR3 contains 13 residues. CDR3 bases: TGTGCCAGCAGTTTAATGGTCTACAATGAGCAGTTCTTC. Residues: CASSLMVYNEQFF.

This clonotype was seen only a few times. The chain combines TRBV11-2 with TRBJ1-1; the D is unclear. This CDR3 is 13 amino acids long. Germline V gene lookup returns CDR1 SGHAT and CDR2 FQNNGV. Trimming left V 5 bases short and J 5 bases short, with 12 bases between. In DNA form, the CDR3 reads TGTGCCAGCAGCCCCGTGAGGGCAACTGAAGCTTTCTTT. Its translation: CASSPVRATEAFF.

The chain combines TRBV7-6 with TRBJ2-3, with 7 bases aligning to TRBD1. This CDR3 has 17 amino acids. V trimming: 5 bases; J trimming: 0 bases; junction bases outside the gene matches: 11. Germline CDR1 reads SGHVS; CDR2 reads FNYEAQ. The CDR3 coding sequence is TGTGCCAGCAGCACTCTTACAGGGGCGACTAGCACAGATACGCAGTATTTT. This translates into CASSTLTGATSTDTQYF.

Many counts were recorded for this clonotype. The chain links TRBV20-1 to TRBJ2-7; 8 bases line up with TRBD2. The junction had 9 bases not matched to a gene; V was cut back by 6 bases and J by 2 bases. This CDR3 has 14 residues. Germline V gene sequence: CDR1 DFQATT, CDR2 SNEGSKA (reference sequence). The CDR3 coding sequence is TGCAGTGCGGTAGCTAGCGGGCACACCTACGAGCAGTACTTC. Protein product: CSAVASGHTYEQYF.

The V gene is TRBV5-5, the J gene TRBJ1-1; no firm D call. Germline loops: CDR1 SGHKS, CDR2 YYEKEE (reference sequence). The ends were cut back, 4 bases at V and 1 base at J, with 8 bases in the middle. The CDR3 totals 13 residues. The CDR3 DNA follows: TGTGCCAGCAGCCTAATATGGAACACTGAAGCTTTCTTT. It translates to CASSLIWNTEAFF.

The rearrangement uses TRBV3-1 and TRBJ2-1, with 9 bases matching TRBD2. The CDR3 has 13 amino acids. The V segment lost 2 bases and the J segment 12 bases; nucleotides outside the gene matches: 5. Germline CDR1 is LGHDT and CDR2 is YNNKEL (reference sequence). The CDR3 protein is CASSQQLAGPQFF. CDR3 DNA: TGTGCCAGCAGCCAACAACTAGCGGGCCCGCAGTTCTTC.

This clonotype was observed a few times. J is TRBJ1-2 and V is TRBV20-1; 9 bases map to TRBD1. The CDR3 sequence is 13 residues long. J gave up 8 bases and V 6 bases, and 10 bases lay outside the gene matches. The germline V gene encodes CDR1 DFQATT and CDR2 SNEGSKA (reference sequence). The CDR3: CSANIGTGLGYTF. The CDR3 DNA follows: TGCAGTGCAAACATCGGGACAGGGTTGGGCTACACCTTC.

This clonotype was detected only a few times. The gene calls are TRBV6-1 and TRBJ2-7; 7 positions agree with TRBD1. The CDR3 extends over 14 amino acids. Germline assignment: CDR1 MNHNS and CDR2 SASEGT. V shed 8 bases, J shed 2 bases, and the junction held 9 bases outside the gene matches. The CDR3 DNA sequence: TGTGCCAGCGTGACCGGGACAGCGCCCTACGAGCAGTACTTC. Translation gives CASVTGTAPYEQYF.

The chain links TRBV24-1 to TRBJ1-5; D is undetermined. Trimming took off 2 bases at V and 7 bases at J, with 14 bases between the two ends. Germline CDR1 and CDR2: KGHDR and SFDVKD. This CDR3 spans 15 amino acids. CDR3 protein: CATSDSRPGRQPQHF. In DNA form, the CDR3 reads TGTGCCACCAGTGATTCGCGTCCCGGGCGCCAGCCCCAGCATTTT.

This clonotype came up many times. The CDR3 region is CSVIQDSNTGELFF. The CDR3 nucleotides read TGCAGCGTTATACAGGATTCGAACACCGGGGAGCTGTTTTTT. The chain employs TRBV29-1 and TRBJ2-2; D is perhaps TRBD1 (5 bases). This CDR3 spans 14 amino acids. With 5 bases removed from V and 0 bases from J, the gap between germline ends came to 10 bases. In germline, CDR1 is SQVTM, CDR2 ANQGSEA.

CDR3 in amino acids: CASSFTSRGGNEKLFF. In nucleotides, the CDR3 is TGTGCCAGCAGCTTTACTAGCCGGGGTGGTAATGAAAAACTGTTTTTT. This sequence joins TRBV7-2 and TRBJ1-4; D ambiguous. The ends were cut back, 3 bases at V and 4 bases at J, with 15 bases in the middle. Per germline, CDR1 SGHTA and CDR2 FQGNSA. CDR3 length: 16 amino acids.

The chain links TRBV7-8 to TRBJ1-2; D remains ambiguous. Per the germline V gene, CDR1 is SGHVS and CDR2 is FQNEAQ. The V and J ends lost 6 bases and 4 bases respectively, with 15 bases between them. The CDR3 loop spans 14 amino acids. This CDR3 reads CASRQPSAGYGYTF. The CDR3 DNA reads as TGTGCCAGCAGACAGCCCTCGGCTGGCTATGGCTACACCTTC.

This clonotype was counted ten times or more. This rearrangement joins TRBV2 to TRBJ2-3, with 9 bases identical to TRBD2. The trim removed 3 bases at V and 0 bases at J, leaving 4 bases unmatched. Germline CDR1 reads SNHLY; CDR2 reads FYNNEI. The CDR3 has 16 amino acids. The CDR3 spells CASSDRGLASTDTQYF. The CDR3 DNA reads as TGTGCCAGCAGTGATCGTGGACTAGCGAGCACAGATACGCAGTATTTT.

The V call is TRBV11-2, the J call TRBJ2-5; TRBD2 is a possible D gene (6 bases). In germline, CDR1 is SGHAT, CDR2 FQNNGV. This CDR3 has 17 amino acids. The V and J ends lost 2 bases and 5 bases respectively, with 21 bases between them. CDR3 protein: CASSLQRLAKGPETQYF. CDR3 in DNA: TGTGCCAGCAGCTTACAGAGGCTAGCGAAAGGGCCGGAGACCCAGTACTTC. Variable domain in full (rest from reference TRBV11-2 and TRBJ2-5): EAGVAQSPRYKIIEKRQSVAFWCNPISGHATLYWYQQILGQGPKLLIQFQNNGVVDDSQLPKDRFSAERLKGVDSTLKIQPAKLEDSAVYLCASSLQRLAKGPETQYFGPGTRLLVL.

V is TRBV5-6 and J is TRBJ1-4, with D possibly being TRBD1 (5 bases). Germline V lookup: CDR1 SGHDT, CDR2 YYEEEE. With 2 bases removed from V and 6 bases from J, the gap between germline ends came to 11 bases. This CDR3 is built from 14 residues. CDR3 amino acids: CASSFRGYDEKLFF. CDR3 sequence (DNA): TGTGCCAGCAGCTTCCGGGGCTATGATGAAAAACTGTTTTTT.